The 14 T cell receptor beta chains below were found in one sample sequenced in a study of blood T cell repertoires in COVID-19. The repertoire was sequenced with immunoSEQ multiplex PCR; TCRdb's copy has only in-frame clones and lacks some. This table holds around 300,000 clones, around 91% found once. The sequenced sample consisted of PBMCs or T cells enriched from blood (not recorded which). The receptors come from a woman aged 18-29 years with acute COVID-19.

In the case of this clone: Additional DNA sequences in this sample encode the identical CDR3. The rearrangement joins TRBV15 to TRBJ1-2, with a weak D call TRBD1 (6 bases). The CDR3 is 16 amino acids. Trimming pared 0 bases from V and 0 bases from J, leaving 11 bases between. Germline assignment: CDR1 LNHNV and CDR2 YYDKDF (reference sequence). The CDR3 reads CATSRDGGDPNYGYTF. The CDR3 bases are TGTGCCACCAGCAGAGATGGGGGCGATCCTAACTATGGCTACACCTTC.

This clone was picked up one time. The chain uses TRBV3-1 (or the pseudogene TRBV3-2) and TRBJ1-4, with 9 bases lining up with TRBD1. The CDR3 is 13 residues long. Germline V CDR1 and CDR2: LGHDT, YNNKEL (reference sequence). The J segment lost 4 bases and the V segment lost 8 bases, leaving 2 bases of the junction unmatched. The chain's CDR3 is CASEGQGNEKLFF. DNA for the CDR3: TGTGCCAGCGAGGGACAGGGTAATGAAAAACTGTTTTTT.

This chain joins TRBV28 and TRBJ2-7; perhaps TRBD2 as D (5 bases). CDR3 size: 14 residues. Trimming took off 2 bases at V and 6 bases at J, with 14 bases between the two ends. CDR1 and CDR2 from the germline V gene are MDHEN and SYDVKM. The CDR3 loop reads CASSLLSGGIEQYF. The CDR3 region has the DNA TGTGCCAGCAGTTTACTTTCAGGAGGAATCGAGCAGTACTTC.

The V gene is TRBV13, the J gene TRBJ2-3, with 9 bases identical to TRBD1. The CDR3 is made up of 16 amino acids. Germline assignment: CDR1 PRHDT and CDR2 FYEKMQ (reference sequence). Trimming at V came to 5 bases and at J to 2 bases, leaving 8 bases not matched to a gene. The CDR3 here is CASSPRTGAITDTQYF. The CDR3 bases are TGTGCCAGCAGCCCGAGGACAGGGGCTATCACAGATACGCAGTATTTT.

This clone was found once. V is TRBV19 and J is TRBJ2-5; 11 bases fit TRBD1. The germline gives CDR1 LNHDA, CDR2 SQIVND (reference sequence). The CDR3 sequence is 16 residues long. Losses at the gene ends were 7 bases for V and 3 bases for J; bases not matched to a gene: 10. CDR3 in amino acids: CASTPGPGQGEETQYF. CDR3 DNA sequence: TGTGCCAGTACCCCAGGCCCGGGACAGGGGGAAGAGACCCAGTACTTC.

The CDR3 nucleotides are TGTGCCAGTCTATCTCGAGGGGGCTACACCTTC. Amino acids: CASLSRGGYTF. V is TRBV27 and J is TRBJ1-2; D is undetermined. Germline CDR1 and CDR2: MNHEY and SMNVEV (reference sequence). V lost 9 bases and J lost 8, with 13 bases in between. CDR3 size: 11 residues.

This clone appeared a single time. The chain carries TRBV4-3 and TRBJ1-5; D is possibly TRBD1 (5 bases). V was shortened by 0 bases and J by 7 bases, with 13 bases between the two germline ends. The germline CDR1 and CDR2 sequences are LGHNA and YSLEER. CDR3 length: 15 residues. CDR3 amino acids: CASSQEWGGEQPQHF. The CDR3 coding sequence is TGCGCCAGCAGCCAAGAGTGGGGGGGGGAACAGCCCCAGCATTTT.

The V gene is TRBV5-1, the J gene TRBJ2-2, with 14 bases fitting TRBD2. V lost 1 base, J lost 5 bases, and 10 bases stayed unmatched. The CDR3 is made up of 19 amino acids. The V gene's germline CDR1 is SGHRS and CDR2 YFSETQ. The CDR3 protein is CASSLFGTSGSGITGELFF. The CDR3 nucleotides are TGCGCCAGCAGCTTGTTCGGGACTAGCGGGAGCGGGATTACCGGGGAGCTGTTTTTT.

The chain has TRBV7-3 and TRBJ2-3, with 13 bases that match TRBD2. Losses at the gene ends were 5 bases for V and 5 bases for J; bases not matched to a gene: 13. The germline gives CDR1 SGHTA, CDR2 FQGTGA. The CDR3 spans 18 residues. The CDR3 loop is CASSQWTSGRYFEDTQYF. CDR3 nucleotide sequence: TGTGCCAGCAGCCAATGGACTAGCGGGAGATATTTCGAAGATACGCAGTATTTT.

The rearrangement links TRBV20-1 to TRBJ2-2; no reliable D call. CDR1 is DFQATT and CDR2 is SNEGSKA in the germline V gene (reference sequence). The germline V and J ends were trimmed by 3 bases and 1 base, with 9 bases remaining between them. The CDR3 length is 14 residues. CDR3 region: CSASHSGNTGELFF. For the CDR3, the DNA is TGCAGTGCTAGTCATTCGGGGAACACCGGGGAGCTGTTTTTT.

This clone was counted once. This chain links TRBV3-1 (or the pseudogene TRBV3-2) with TRBJ2-7; 9 nucleotides line up with TRBD2. The CDR3 has 18 amino acids. V lost 0 bases, J lost 3 bases, and 12 bases stayed unmatched. Germline V gives CDR1 LGHDT, CDR2 YNNKEL (reference sequence). The CDR3 is CASSQETSGASGNYEQYF. CDR3 DNA: TGTGCCAGCAGCCAAGAAACCTCCGGGGCTAGCGGGAACTACGAGCAGTACTTC.

The sample holds one count of this clone. The rearrangement links TRBV3-1 (or the pseudogene TRBV3-2) to TRBJ2-3; tentative D call: TRBD1 (6 bases). The germline gives CDR1 LGHDT, CDR2 YNNKEL (reference sequence). V was cut by 5 bases and J by 4 bases, with 16 bases left in between. There are 15 residues in the CDR3. The CDR3 is CASSAQGLRADTQYF. As DNA, the CDR3 is TGTGCCAGCAGCGCACAGGGTCTCCGAGCAGATACGCAGTATTTT.

The genes are TRBV19 and TRBJ1-5, with D uncertain. CDR1 is LNHDA, CDR2 SQIVND, per germline (reference sequence). Trimming removed 4 bases from V and 0 bases from J, with 7 bases in between. The CDR3 is 14 residues long. CDR3 residues: CASSTPGSNQPQHF. The CDR3 nucleotides are TGTGCCAGTAGTACCCCAGGTAGCAATCAGCCCCAGCATTTT. Looking up the rest from reference TRBV19 and TRBJ1-5 gives the full variable domain: DGGITQSPKYLFRKEGQNVTLSCEQNLNHDAMYWYRQDPGQGLRLIYYSQIVNDFQKGDIAEGYSVSREKKESFPLTVTSAQKNPTAFYLCASSTPGSNQPQHFGDGTRLSIL.

The chain is built from TRBV7-9 and TRBJ2-6; TRBD2 is a possible D gene (6 bases). The V and J ends lost 5 bases and 1 base respectively, with 12 bases between them. The CDR3 contains 16 residues. Looked up from germline, CDR1 is SEHNR and CDR2 is FQNEAQ (reference sequence). CDR3 nucleotide sequence: TGTGCCAGCAGCACTCGGGGGATATCTGGGGCCAACGTCCTGACTTTC. Translated, it gives CASSTRGISGANVLTF.